The 7 T cell receptor beta chains below were found in one sample sequenced in a study of CD8+ T cells in alopecia areata (dated by TCRdb to 2016 to 2019). The library was produced with the immunoSEQ multiplex PCR assay. To provide template for TCR sequencing, every sample had RNA extracted and reverse transcribed into cDNA. TCRdb provides this immuneACCESS table in a form limited to in-frame rearrangements. Some clones are lacking; in checked studies, under half of them reflect an unresolved V gene, and why the rest are absent is not known. Recorded for this sample are 190,000 or so clones; roughly 64% of them occurred a single time. The ten largest clones add up to roughly 13% of the sample. The sample's time point label, in plain terms: about 5 months on oral tofacitinib. According to the study, the label for this sample's treatment or condition signals: oral pan-JAK inhibitor, 5-10 mg twice daily.

Sequences were derived from CD8+ T cells sorted from blood, sampled at week 24, from a patient treated with tofacitinib. The receptors come from a human donor with alopecia areata.

V and J are TRBV13 and TRBJ2-5; 7 nucleotides match TRBD1. Trimming cost V 4 bases and J 3 bases; bases outside gene matches: 2. The germline V gene encodes CDR1 PRHDT and CDR2 FYEKMQ (reference sequence). The CDR3 has 13 residues. The CDR3 sequence is CASSSGTEETQYF. CDR3 in DNA: TGTGCCAGCAGCTCCGGGACAGAAGAGACCCAGTACTTC. The variable domain in full, completed from reference TRBV13 and TRBJ2-5, reads AAGVIQSPRHLIKEKRETATLKCYPIPRHDTVYWYQQGPGQDPQFLISFYEKMQSDKGSIPDRFSAQQFSDYHSELNMSSLELGDSALYFCASSSGTEETQYFGPGTRLLVL.

V usage is TRBV1 and J usage is TRBJ2-1; the table calls TRBD2, which could not be checked here. TRBV1 is recorded as a pseudogene. The length of the CDR3 is 15 residues. Here the CDR3 DNA reads TGCACCAGCAGCCAAGCGGGGAGGGGGTACAATGAGCAGTTCTTC. It encodes CTSSQAGRGYNEQFF.

The rearrangement uses TRBV6-5 and TRBJ1-1, with D perhaps TRBD1 (6 bases). V dropped 5 bases and J dropped 5 bases, with 9 bases sitting between them. CDR1 is MNHEY, CDR2 SVGAGI, per germline. CDR3 length: 12 amino acids. The CDR3 region has the DNA TGTGCCAGCAGTAAAGGGGGAACTGAAGCTTTCTTT. Protein sequence: CASSKGGTEAFF.

The chain links TRBV28 to TRBJ1-1; D is undetermined. The germline V and J ends were trimmed by 3 bases and 3 bases, with 5 bases remaining between them. Germline values: CDR1 MDHEN, CDR2 SYDVKM. This CDR3 spans 12 amino acids. The CDR3 here is CASSFGYTEAFF. For the CDR3, the DNA is TGTGCCAGCAGTTTCGGGTACACTGAAGCTTTCTTT. The variable domain in full, with the rest retrieved from reference TRBV28 and TRBJ1-1, is DVKVTQSSRYLVKRTGEKVFLECVQDMDHENMFWYRQDPGLGLRLIYFSYDVKMKEKGDIPEGYSVSREKKERFSLILESASTNQTSMYLCASSFGYTEAFFGQGTRLTVV.

Note on this clone: Other nucleotide sequences in the sample specify the same CDR3. This chain uses TRBV20-1 with TRBJ1-2; D not resolved. Germline loops: CDR1 DFQATT, CDR2 SNEGSKA (reference sequence). The CDR3 is made up of 9 amino acids. V was cut by 4 bases and J by 8 bases, with 5 bases left in between. The CDR3 coding sequence is TGCAGTGCTAATGGCGGCTACACCTTC. It specifies CSANGGYTF.

The chain combines TRBV5-6 with TRBJ2-1; 8 bases agree with TRBD1. V lost 6 bases, J lost 8 bases, and 7 bases stayed unmatched. The CDR3 sequence is 13 residues long. From germline, CDR1 is SGHDT and CDR2 YYEEEE. The CDR3 region has the DNA TGTGCCAGCACACCGGGACAGGTCCATGAGCAGTTCTTC. It yields the protein CASTPGQVHEQFF.

The J gene is TRBJ2-7, the V gene TRBV14; 12 bases map to TRBD2. This CDR3 is built from 15 residues. V trimming: 0 bases; J trimming: 6 bases; junction bases outside the gene matches: 3. CDR1 and CDR2 from the germline V gene are SGHDN and FVKESK. The CDR3 DNA reads as TGTGCCAGCAGCCAAGATCGACTAGCGGGGGTCGAGCAGTACTTC. Protein product: CASSQDRLAGVEQYF. The whole variable domain, remainder taken from reference TRBV14 and TRBJ2-7, is EAGVTQFPSHSVIEKGQTVTLRCDPISGHDNLYWYRRVMGKEIKFLLHFVKESKQDESGMPNNRFLAERTGGTYSTLKVQPAELEDSGVYFCASSQDRLAGVEQYFGPGTRLTVT.